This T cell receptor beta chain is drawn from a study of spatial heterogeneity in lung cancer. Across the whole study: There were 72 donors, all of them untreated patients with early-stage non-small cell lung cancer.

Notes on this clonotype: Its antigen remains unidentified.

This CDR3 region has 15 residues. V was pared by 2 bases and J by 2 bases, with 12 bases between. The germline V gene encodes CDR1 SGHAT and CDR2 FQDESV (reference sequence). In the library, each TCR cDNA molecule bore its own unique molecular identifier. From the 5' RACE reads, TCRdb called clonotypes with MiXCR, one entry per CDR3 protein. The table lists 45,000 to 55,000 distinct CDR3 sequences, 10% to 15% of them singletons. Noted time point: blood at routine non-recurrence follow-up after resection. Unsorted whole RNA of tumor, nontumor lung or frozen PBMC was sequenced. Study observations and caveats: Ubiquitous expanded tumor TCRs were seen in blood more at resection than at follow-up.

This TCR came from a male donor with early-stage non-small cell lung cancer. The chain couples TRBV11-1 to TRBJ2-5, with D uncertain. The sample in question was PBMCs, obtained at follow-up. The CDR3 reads CASSLTRHLQETQYF. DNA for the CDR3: TGTGCCAGCAGCTTAACCCGCCATCTGCAAGAGACCCAGTACTTC.